These 28 T cell receptor beta chains came from one sample sequenced in a study of blood T cell repertoires in COVID-19. The table came from immunoSEQ multiplex PCR; TCRdb's copy has only in-frame clones and leaves some out. Seen here are fewer than 200,000 clones, roughly 80% observed once, and the top ten hold roughly a sixth. Sequencing was performed on PBMCs or T cells enriched from blood (not recorded which). The origin of the receptors is a woman between 45 and 60 years old who had recovered from COVID-19.

The chain combines TRBV28 with TRBJ1-4; D perhaps matches TRBD1 (5 bases). The CDR3 runs 16 residues. Per the germline V gene, CDR1 is MDHEN and CDR2 is SYDVKM. Trimming took 5 bases from V and 1 from J, leaving 14 bases between them. The chain's CDR3 is CASSQPGGRTNEKLFF. CDR3 bases: TGTGCCAGCAGTCAGCCCGGGGGGAGAACTAATGAAAAACTGTTTTTT. The full variable domain, rest sourced from reference TRBV28 and TRBJ1-4, is DVKVTQSSRYLVKRTGEKVFLECVQDMDHENMFWYRQDPGLGLRLIYFSYDVKMKEKGDIPEGYSVSREKKERFSLILESASTNQTSMYLCASSQPGGRTNEKLFFGSGTQLSVL.

The V and J genes are TRBV11-2 and TRBJ2-3; no firm D call. CDR1 is SGHAT and CDR2 is FQNNGV in the germline V gene. The CDR3 is 15 residues long. The V gene lost 4 bases and the J gene lost 2 bases, with 13 bases spanning the gap. The CDR3 DNA follows: TGTGCCAGCAGCTCTCTTAGAGATCACACAGATACGCAGTATTTT. It encodes CASSSLRDHTDTQYF.

This chain joins TRBV19 and TRBJ2-6; 9 nucleotides agree with TRBD2. This CDR3 contains 16 residues. The trim removed 7 bases at V and 3 bases at J, leaving 7 bases unmatched. Germline CDR1 reads LNHDA; CDR2 reads SQIVND (reference sequence). CDR3 in DNA: TGTGCCAGTATGTTAGCGGGAGTGGGTGGGGCCAACGTCCTGACTTTC. It is translated as CASMLAGVGGANVLTF.

The J gene is TRBJ1-2, the V gene TRBV28; D is undetermined. The germline gives CDR1 MDHEN, CDR2 SYDVKM. This CDR3 has 13 amino acids. V was shortened by 7 bases and J by 1 base, with 10 bases between the two germline ends. The CDR3 protein is CASTGLVNYGYTF. CDR3 in DNA: TGTGCCAGCACGGGGTTAGTTAACTATGGCTACACCTTC.

The chain links TRBV4-3 to TRBJ2-1; TRBD2 matches 14 bases. Germline CDR1 reads LGHNA; CDR2 reads YSLEER. The V gene end was trimmed by 1 base and the J gene end by 4 bases; junction bases not matched to a gene: 0. This CDR3 is 16 amino acids long. DNA of the CDR3: TGCGCCAGCAGCCAAGGACTAGCGGGAGGGTACAATGAGCAGTTCTTC. It yields the protein CASSQGLAGGYNEQFF.

The CDR3, as DNA: TGTGCCAGCAGTCCACGGGGGAGCTCTGGAAACACCATATATTTT. Translated, it gives CASSPRGSSGNTIYF. The V gene is TRBV6-2 or TRBV6-3, the J gene TRBJ1-3; weak D call: TRBD1 (5 bases). Germline V gene sequence: CDR1 MNHEY, CDR2 SVGEGT. This CDR3 is 15 amino acids long. The V gene lost 5 bases and the J gene lost 0 bases, with 11 bases spanning the gap.

This clone was seen a single time. This chain links TRBV6-2 or TRBV6-3 with TRBJ1-2, with D possibly matching TRBD1 (5 bases). CDR3 length: 16 residues. V lost 0 bases to trimming and J lost 3 bases, with 14 bases between them. Germline loops: CDR1 MNHEY, CDR2 SVGEGT. The CDR3 protein is CASSYSVTESDYGYTF. CDR3 in DNA: TGTGCCAGCAGTTACTCCGTGACAGAGAGCGACTATGGCTACACCTTC.

The CDR3 DNA reads as TGTGCCACCAGTGATATGGGACAGCTGAGTTGTGACACCATATATTTT. It is translated as CATSDMGQLSCDTIYF. This rearrangement joins TRBV24-1 to TRBJ1-3; 7 nucleotides line up with TRBD1. In germline, CDR1 is KGHDR, CDR2 SFDVKD. After removal of 3 bases from V and 8 bases from J, the junction contained 12 bases not matched to a gene. The CDR3 sequence is 16 residues long.

This chain connects TRBV27 to TRBJ2-7; TRBD2 matches 15 bases. Unmatched junction bases numbered 3, after V lost 5 bases and J lost 4 bases. The CDR3 sequence is 15 residues long. CDR1 and CDR2 (germline): MNHEY, SMNVEV (reference sequence). The CDR3 coding sequence is TGTGCCAGCAGTCTCGGGACTAGCGGGAGGTACGAGCAGTACTTC. This encodes CASSLGTSGRYEQYF.

This chain links TRBV28 with TRBJ2-7; no clear D gene. The CDR3 has 14 amino acids. Trimming removed 1 base at V and 3 bases at J, with 10 bases between. Germline values: CDR1 MDHEN, CDR2 SYDVKM. CDR3 sequence: CASSLSGGRYEQYF. CDR3 nucleotide sequence: TGTGCCAGCAGTTTATCCGGCGGCCGCTACGAGCAGTACTTC.

The chain uses TRBV21-1 and TRBJ2-5; TRBD1 is the table's D call and was not checked against the DNA. TRBV21-1 is assigned pseudogene status. The CDR3 spans 14 residues. The CDR3 DNA is TGTGCCAGCAAACTGACAGGGGGAGGAGAGACCCAGTACTTC. Translated, it gives CASKLTGGGETQYF.

The V call is TRBV16, the J call TRBJ1-5; 7 bases are a match to TRBD1. This CDR3 region has 16 residues. The V gene end was trimmed by 1 base and the J gene end by 3 bases; junction bases not matched to a gene: 6. Per the germline V gene, CDR1 is KGHSY and CDR2 is FQNENV. This chain's CDR3 is CASSQLGRGDNQPQHF. CDR3 coding DNA: TGTGCCAGCAGCCAATTGGGCAGGGGGGACAATCAGCCCCAGCATTTT.

The genes are TRBV21-1 and TRBJ2-7; the tabulated D call, TRBD1, remains unverified against the DNA. TRBV21-1 is a listed pseudogene. The length of the CDR3 is 19 residues. The CDR3 nucleotides read TGTGCCAGCAGCAAATTGGGCAGGGAATGGTCCCCTATCTTCTACGAGCAGTACTTC. Amino acid sequence: CASSKLGREWSPIFYEQYF.

This clone has more than one count but fewer than ten. The rearrangement joins TRBV5-1 to TRBJ2-7; D not certain. Germline CDR1 reads SGHRS; CDR2 reads YFSETQ. V lost 2 bases and J 6 bases, leaving 12 bases between the germline ends. The CDR3 runs 13 residues. CDR3 amino acids: CASSFVGVGEQYF. CDR3 DNA: TGCGCCAGCAGCTTTGTGGGCGTGGGCGAGCAGTACTTC.

This chain connects TRBV27 to TRBJ1-1; D perhaps matches TRBD1 (6 bases). V was cut by 4 bases and J by 4 bases, with 13 bases left in between. The CDR3 is 14 amino acids. Germline CDR1 and CDR2: MNHEY and SMNVEV (reference sequence). CDR3 bases: TGTGCCAGCAGTTCAGCCGCAGGGGCCACTGAAGCTTTCTTT. Its translation is CASSSAAGATEAFF.

The chain joins TRBV5-6 to TRBJ2-7, with 12 bases identical to TRBD1. The CDR3 has 18 residues. CDR1 is SGHDT and CDR2 is YYEEEE in the germline V gene. The junction had 10 bases not matched to a gene; V was cut back by 3 bases and J by 0 bases. This CDR3 is CASSSRDRGRSGSYEQYF. DNA of the CDR3: TGTGCCAGCAGCTCTAGGGACAGGGGGCGCTCTGGCTCCTACGAGCAGTACTTC. Using reference TRBV5-6 and TRBJ2-7 for the parts outside the CDR3, the full variable domain is DAGVTQSPTHLIKTRGQQVTLRCSPKSGHDTVSWYQQALGQGPQFIFQYYEEEERQRGNFPDRFSGHQFPNYSSELNVNALLLGDSALYLCASSSRDRGRSGSYEQYFGPGTRLTVT.

The rearrangement joins TRBV11-3 to TRBJ1-3; D is unresolved. V was shortened by 5 bases and J by 1 base, with 12 bases between the two germline ends. The CDR3 covers 15 residues. Germline CDR1 SGHNT, CDR2 YENEEA. Written as DNA, the CDR3 is TGTGCCAGCAGCGCGGGAGGTCTTTCTGGAAACACCATATATTTT. Translating gives CASSAGGLSGNTIYF.

J is TRBJ1-3 and V is TRBV29-1; possible D gene TRBD1, 5 bases. The CDR3 loop spans 13 amino acids. Trimming removed 4 bases at V and 6 bases at J, with 13 bases between. Germline CDR1 and CDR2: SQVTM and ANQGSEA. The CDR3 region has the DNA TGCAGCGTTGTGCGGCCAGGGCAAAACACCATATATTTT. Protein sequence: CSVVRPGQNTIYF.

The V gene is TRBV12-3 or TRBV12-4, the J gene TRBJ2-5; D perhaps matches TRBD2 (6 bases). Trimming removed 6 bases at V and 5 bases at J, with 13 bases between. The length of the CDR3 is 13 residues. CDR3 coding DNA: TGTGCCAGCAGCCCCTCGGAGGGGGAGACCCAGTACTTC. Translated, it gives CASSPSEGETQYF.

CDR3 DNA sequence: TGTGCCAGCAGCCCGGGAGTTCGCAACGAGCAGTACTTC. Translation: CASSPGVRNEQYF. The rearrangement uses TRBV7-2 and TRBJ2-7; D is possibly TRBD2 (6 bases). The germline V gene encodes CDR1 SGHTA and CDR2 FQGNSA. This CDR3 contains 13 residues. V lost 5 bases and J lost 5, with 13 bases in between.

The V call is TRBV18, the J call TRBJ2-2, with 11 bases aligning to TRBD2. The V gene end was trimmed by 5 bases and the J gene end by 3 bases; junction bases not matched to a gene: 2. This CDR3 region has 15 residues. The V gene's germline CDR1 is KGHSH and CDR2 LQKENI. The CDR3 nucleotides read TGTGCCAGCTCAAAACTAGCGGGAGACACCGGGGAGCTGTTTTTT. Protein product: CASSKLAGDTGELFF.

The chain employs TRBV7-3 and TRBJ2-2, with TRBD2 matching over 7 bases. This CDR3 spans 15 amino acids. V was clipped by 4 bases and J by 2 bases; unmatched bases: 4. Germline loops: CDR1 SGHTA, CDR2 FQGTGA. CDR3 nucleotides: TGTGCCAGCAGCTATGGGGGACTAAACACCGGGGAGCTGTTTTTT. The encoded protein is CASSYGGLNTGELFF. The whole variable domain, remainder taken from reference TRBV7-3 and TRBJ2-2, is GAGVSQTPSNKVTEKGKYVELRCDPISGHTALYWYRQSLGQGPEFLIYFQGTGAADDSGLPNDRFFAVRPEGSVSTLKIQRTERGDSAVYLCASSYGGLNTGELFFGEGSRLTVL.

This chain joins TRBV7-9 and TRBJ1-5; D might be TRBD1 (6 bases). Looked up from germline, CDR1 is SEHNR and CDR2 is FQNEAQ (reference sequence). CDR3 length: 14 residues. Trimming stripped 5 bases from V and 1 base from J, with 9 bases between. This CDR3 is CASSLGQSNQPQHF. CDR3 nucleotides: TGTGCCAGCAGCCTGGGACAAAGCAATCAGCCCCAGCATTTT.

The gene calls are TRBV4-3 and TRBJ1-2; no clear D. Germline V gives CDR1 LGHNA, CDR2 YSLEER. Trimming pared 0 bases from V and 8 bases from J, leaving 10 bases between. This CDR3 spans 13 amino acids. CDR3 coding DNA: TGCGCCAGCAGCCAAGATCCGGGTTTCGGCTACACCTTC. Translating it yields CASSQDPGFGYTF.

This clone was counted once. The chain uses TRBV5-4 and TRBJ2-3; 8 nucleotides line up with TRBD1. The CDR3 loop spans 15 amino acids. Germline CDR1 reads SGHNT; CDR2 reads YYREEE (reference sequence). With V trimmed by 4 bases and J by 0 bases, 4 bases remained unmatched. The CDR3 DNA is TGTGCCAGCAGCGGCCGGACAGGGAGCACAGATACGCAGTATTTT. Translating it yields CASSGRTGSTDTQYF.

The J gene is TRBJ1-2, the V gene TRBV7-2; perhaps TRBD1 as D (6 bases). The germline CDR1 and CDR2 sequences are SGHTA and FQGNSA. The ends were cut back, 5 bases at V and 6 bases at J, with 10 bases in the middle. The CDR3 is 12 residues long. Written as DNA, the CDR3 is TGTGCCAGCAGCGCGAGACAGGATGGCTACACCTTC. Translating gives CASSARQDGYTF.

The chain joins TRBV4-1 to TRBJ2-2; 10 nucleotides align to TRBD2. The CDR3 runs to 15 residues. Germline CDR1 is MGHRA and CDR2 is YSYEKL. The ends lost 8 bases at V and 4 bases at J; junction bases unmatched: 7. The CDR3 sequence is CASSRVAGGTGELFF. The DNA of the CDR3 is TGCGCCAGCTCCCGGGTAGCGGGAGGCACCGGGGAGCTGTTTTTT.

CDR3 in amino acids: CASSGRGSVSYNEQFF. The CDR3 nucleotides are TGTGCCAGCAGTGGCCGTGGGAGCGTCTCCTACAATGAGCAGTTCTTC. The chain joins TRBV2 to TRBJ2-1; weak D call: TRBD2 (5 bases). Germline V gene data show CDR1 as SNHLY and CDR2 as FYNNEI. Trimming took 4 bases from V and 0 from J, leaving 13 bases between them. The CDR3 consists of 16 residues.